This T cell receptor (beta chain) was sequenced for a study of CD8+ T cells in alopecia areata. Study in general: Patients in the treated group were given tofacitinib by mouth, 5 to 10 mg twice a day. Study-level results: Clonality exceeded that of normal scalp in lesional scalp, most notably in alopecia totalis/universalis.

Reverse transcription of extracted RNA yielded cDNA, which provided the sequencing template. Sequenced by immunoSEQ multiplex PCR; TCRdb stores in-frame clones only, minus some. This table holds some 160,000 clones, roughly 65% found once. V was clipped by 2 bases and J by 5 bases, with 15 bases between them. Germline loops: CDR1 SQVTM, CDR2 ANQGSEA. This CDR3 has 14 residues. As for treatment: oral pan-JAK inhibitor, 5-10 mg twice daily. As for this clone: The antigen is undetermined.

The sample was CD4+ T cells sorted from blood, taken at week 4, from a patient treated with tofacitinib. The gene calls are TRBV29-1 and TRBJ2-5; possibly TRBD1 for D (5 bases). This TCR derives from a human donor with alopecia areata. The CDR3 spells CSVEIVAGRETQYF. The DNA for the CDR3 is TGCAGCGTTGAAATAGTGGCAGGGCGGGAGACCCAGTACTTC.